Sequencing of this T cell receptor beta chain was carried out in a study of PD-1 blockade in classical Hodgkin lymphoma. Patients all relapsed after autologous stem cell transplantation, and there was variation in brentuximab vedotin exposure. Negative magnetic selection isolated CD4+ T cells from thawed PBMCs. Produced via immunoSEQ multiplex PCR; TCRdb's table is partial and in-frame only. The profile shows over 25,000 clones, roughly 80% of them singletons. The material was CD4+ T cells from blood, obtained at baseline. The receptor's source is a human donor with classical Hodgkin lymphoma.

The CDR3 coding sequence is TGTGCCAGTAGTATGGCGGGCTGGGGCAATACTAACTATGGCTACACCTTC. It is translated as CASSMAGWGNTNYGYTF. The chain combines TRBV19 with TRBJ1-2, with D perhaps TRBD1 (5 bases). Germline CDR1 reads LNHDA; CDR2 reads SQIVND (reference sequence). The CDR3 is 17 amino acids. The germline V and J ends were trimmed by 3 bases and 0 bases, with 17 bases remaining between them.